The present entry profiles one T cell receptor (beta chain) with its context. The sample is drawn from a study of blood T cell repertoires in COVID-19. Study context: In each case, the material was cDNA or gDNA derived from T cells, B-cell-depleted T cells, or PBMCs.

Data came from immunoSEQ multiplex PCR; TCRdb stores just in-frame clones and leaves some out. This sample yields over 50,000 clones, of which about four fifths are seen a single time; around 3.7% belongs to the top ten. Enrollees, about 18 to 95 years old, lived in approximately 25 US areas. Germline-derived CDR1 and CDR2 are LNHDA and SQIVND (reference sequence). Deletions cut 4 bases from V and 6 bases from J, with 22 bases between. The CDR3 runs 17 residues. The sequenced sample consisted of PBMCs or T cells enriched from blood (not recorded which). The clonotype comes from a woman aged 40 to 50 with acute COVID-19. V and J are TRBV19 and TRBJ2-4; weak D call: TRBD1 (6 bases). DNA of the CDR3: TGTGCCAGTAGTAGAAATGCTGCAGGGGAAGGGGGAAACATTCAGTACTTC. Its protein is CASSRNAAGEGGNIQYF.